These 17 T cell receptor beta chains were sequenced from one sample in a study of blood T cell repertoires in COVID-19 (TCRdb year 2020). The library was built by means of the immunoSEQ multiplex PCR assay. TCRdb mirrors the immuneACCESS table, restricted to in-frame sequences. Some clones are absent from its copies; in checked studies, under half trace to an unresolved V gene, and the reason for the others is unknown. For this sample the table gives around 330,000 clones, of which about 85% were detected only once. Around 1.8% of the sample is held by the ten biggest clonotypes. Sequencing was done on a sample of PBMCs or T cells enriched from blood (not recorded which). These receptors were obtained from a woman aged 25 to 39 who had been exposed to COVID-19.

This rearrangement joins TRBV5-1 to TRBJ1-3; 10 bases are shared with TRBD1. V was clipped by 4 bases and J by 0 bases; unmatched bases: 13. Looked up from germline, CDR1 is SGHRS and CDR2 is YFSETQ. The CDR3 is 19 residues long. CDR3 nucleotide sequence: TGCGCCAGCAGCCTAACCTGGACAGGGGGAAGGGTCTCTGGAAACACCATATATTTT. It codes for CASSLTWTGGRVSGNTIYF.

The J gene is TRBJ1-6, the V gene TRBV4-3; 7 bases align to TRBD1. The J segment lost 8 bases and the V segment lost 0 bases, leaving 7 bases of the junction unmatched. CDR3 length: 16 residues. Germline CDR1 LGHNA, CDR2 YSLEER. CDR3 nucleotide sequence: TGCGCCAGCAGCCAAGATCGGACAGGACGATATTCACCCCTCCACTTT. Protein: CASSQDRTGRYSPLHF.

For this clone: Other DNA sequences in the sample encode the same CDR3. The rearrangement joins TRBV2 to TRBJ1-1, with D possibly matching TRBD1 (5 bases). V was trimmed by 6 bases and J by 0 bases, leaving 11 bases between them. Germline CDR1 and CDR2: SNHLY and FYNNEI. The CDR3 loop spans 14 amino acids. The chain's CDR3 is CASRVETVNTEAFF. The CDR3 DNA reads TGTGCCAGCAGGGTGGAGACAGTGAACACTGAAGCTTTCTTT. Looking up the rest from reference TRBV2 and TRBJ1-1 gives the full variable domain: EPEVTQTPSHQVTQMGQEVILRCVPISNHLYFYWYRQILGQKVEFLVSFYNNEISEKSEIFDDQFSVERPDGSNFTLKIRSTKLEDSAMYFCASRVETVNTEAFFGQGTRLTVV.

CDR3 in amino acids: CASSLALRGGYTF. For the CDR3, the DNA is TGTGCCAGCAGTTTAGCGCTAAGAGGAGGCTACACCTTC. The rearrangement links TRBV12-3 or TRBV12-4 to TRBJ1-2, with D uncertain. V dropped 0 bases and J dropped 8 bases, with 10 bases sitting between them. CDR3 size: 13 residues.

The V gene is TRBV2, the J gene TRBJ2-5, with D unclear. Per germline, CDR1 SNHLY and CDR2 FYNNEI. V was clipped by 1 base and J by 5 bases, with 14 bases between them. This CDR3 contains 15 residues. The CDR3 region has the DNA TGTGCCAGCAGTGAAGACAGATTTACTGGGGAGACCCAGTACTTC. Protein sequence: CASSEDRFTGETQYF.

This chain uses TRBV2 with TRBJ2-2; possible D gene TRBD2, 5 bases. This CDR3 has 14 amino acids. From germline, CDR1 is SNHLY and CDR2 FYNNEI. V lost 2 bases to trimming and J lost 9 bases, with 13 bases between them. The CDR3 sequence: CASSERTAHRELFF. In nucleotides, the CDR3 is TGTGCCAGCAGTGAAAGGACTGCCCACCGGGAGCTGTTTTTT.

The V and J genes are TRBV7-8 and TRBJ2-2, with 14 bases lining up with TRBD2. This CDR3 is built from 17 residues. Germline V gives CDR1 SGHVS, CDR2 FQNEAQ. Unmatched junction bases numbered 2, after V lost 4 bases and J lost 1 base. Here the CDR3 DNA reads TGTGCCAGCAGCTCGGGACTAGCGGGGGTGAACACCGGGGAGCTGTTTTTT. Its protein is CASSSGLAGVNTGELFF.

The chain joins TRBV28 to TRBJ2-1, with a weak D call TRBD1 (5 bases). Germline CDR1 reads MDHEN; CDR2 reads SYDVKM. The CDR3 loop spans 16 amino acids. V was cut by 7 bases and J by 0 bases, with 16 bases left in between. CDR3 region: CASTLGGANSYNEQFF. CDR3 nucleotides: TGTGCCAGCACCCTAGGTGGGGCGAACTCCTACAATGAGCAGTTCTTC.

The CDR3 is CASSQVSPGSSFADTQYF. CDR3 nucleotide sequence: TGCGCCAGCAGCCAAGTTTCCCCGGGAAGTTCTTTCGCAGATACGCAGTATTTT. V is TRBV4-3 and J is TRBJ2-3; TRBD2 is a possible D gene (5 bases). CDR3 length: 18 residues. V lost 1 base to trimming and J lost 4 bases, with 21 bases between them. Germline CDR1 LGHNA, CDR2 YSLEER.

The chain uses TRBV19 and TRBJ2-3, with 7 bases fitting TRBD1. Looked up from germline, CDR1 is LNHDA and CDR2 is SQIVND (reference sequence). V lost 7 bases, J lost 3 bases, and 10 bases stayed unmatched. The CDR3 is 15 residues long. CDR3 DNA sequence: TGTGCCAGTACCGTTGGGGACAGTAGAACAGATACGCAGTATTTT. Translation: CASTVGDSRTDTQYF.

The gene calls are TRBV5-5 and TRBJ1-1; tentatively, D is TRBD1 (5 bases). Trimming shortened V by 6 bases and J by 1 base, and 13 bases separated the two germline ends. This CDR3 spans 14 amino acids. Germline loops: CDR1 SGHKS, CDR2 YYEKEE (reference sequence). The CDR3 here is CASKWRGQNTEAFF. DNA of the CDR3: TGTGCCAGCAAATGGAGGGGTCAGAACACTGAAGCTTTCTTT.

Concerning this clone: In the same sample, other DNA sequences code for this CDR3. The chain combines TRBV5-1 with TRBJ2-7; 7 nucleotides align to TRBD2. This CDR3 is built from 15 residues. Unmatched junction bases numbered 3, after V lost 0 bases and J lost 0 bases. Per the germline V gene, CDR1 is SGHRS and CDR2 is YFSETQ. The CDR3 is CASSLAGGSSYEQYF. CDR3 DNA sequence: TGCGCCAGCAGCTTGGCCGGCGGGAGCTCCTACGAGCAGTACTTC.

The chain couples TRBV12-3 or TRBV12-4 to TRBJ2-1; D uncertain. V lost 5 bases to trimming and J lost 6 bases, with 11 bases between them. The CDR3 runs 13 residues. CDR3 in DNA: TGTGCCAGCAGTCCCTTAGCTAGCAATGAGCAGTTCTTC. As protein: CASSPLASNEQFF.

The V gene is TRBV20-1, the J gene TRBJ2-5, with 10 bases identical to TRBD2. V gave up 3 bases and J gave up 5 bases; unmatched junction bases: 12. The CDR3 runs 16 residues. Germline V gives CDR1 DFQATT, CDR2 SNEGSKA (reference sequence). CDR3 sequence reads: CSASWAAGGLRETQYF. Here the CDR3 DNA reads TGCAGTGCTAGTTGGGCAGCGGGAGGGCTTAGGGAGACCCAGTACTTC.

This chain connects TRBV5-1 to TRBJ2-4; a possible D gene is TRBD2 (6 bases). Germline lookup yields CDR1 SGHRS and CDR2 YFSETQ. This CDR3 is built from 13 residues. V lost 0 bases and J lost 9, with 10 bases in between. The CDR3 DNA reads TGCGCCAGCAGCTTGGGGGAGGTCGGCATTCAGTACTTC. This translates into CASSLGEVGIQYF.

The CDR3 here is CASREDSVFYGYTF. Here the CDR3 DNA reads TGTGCCAGCCGAGAGGACAGTGTCTTCTATGGCTACACCTTC. J is TRBJ1-2 and V is TRBV2; perhaps TRBD1 as D (6 bases). Germline V gene lookup returns CDR1 SNHLY and CDR2 FYNNEI. This CDR3 region has 14 residues. V was trimmed by 8 bases and J by 4 bases, leaving 17 bases between them. Filled out from reference TRBV2 and TRBJ1-2, the complete variable domain reads EPEVTQTPSHQVTQMGQEVILRCVPISNHLYFYWYRQILGQKVEFLVSFYNNEISEKSEIFDDQFSVERPDGSNFTLKIRSTKLEDSAMYFCASREDSVFYGYTFGSGTRLTVV.

The chain uses TRBV27 and TRBJ2-7; 8 bases align to TRBD1. The V segment lost 4 bases and the J segment 5 bases; nucleotides outside the gene matches: 7. CDR3 length: 14 residues. CDR1 MNHEY and CDR2 SMNVEV come from the germline V gene (reference sequence). Here the CDR3 DNA reads TGTGCCAGCAGTTCGTTCAGGGGGCGCGACGAGCAGTACTTC. This encodes CASSSFRGRDEQYF.